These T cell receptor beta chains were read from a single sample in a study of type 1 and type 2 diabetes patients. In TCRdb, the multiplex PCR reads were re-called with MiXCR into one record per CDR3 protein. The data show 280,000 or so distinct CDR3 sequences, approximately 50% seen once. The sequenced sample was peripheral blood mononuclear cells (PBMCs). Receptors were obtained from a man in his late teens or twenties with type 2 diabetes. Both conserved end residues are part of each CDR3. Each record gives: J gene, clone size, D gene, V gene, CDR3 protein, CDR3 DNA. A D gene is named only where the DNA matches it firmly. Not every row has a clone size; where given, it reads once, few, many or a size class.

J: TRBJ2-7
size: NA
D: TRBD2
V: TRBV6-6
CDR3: CASSQDSGRSYEQYF
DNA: TGTGCCAGCAGCCAAGATAGCGGGAGGTCCTACGAGCAGTACTTC

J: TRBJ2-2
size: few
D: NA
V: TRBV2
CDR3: CASSNTPMTSPGELFF
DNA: TGTGCCAGCAGTAATACGCCCATGACATCTCCCGGGGAGCTGTTTTTT

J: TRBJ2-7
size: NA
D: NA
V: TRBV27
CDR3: CACGEDRTYEQYF
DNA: TGTGCCTGCGGAGAGGACAGAACCTACGAGCAGTACTTC

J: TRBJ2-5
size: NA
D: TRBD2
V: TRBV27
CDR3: CASSFAGGKTQYF
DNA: TGTGCCAGCAGTTTTGCGGGGGGGAAGACCCAGTACTTC

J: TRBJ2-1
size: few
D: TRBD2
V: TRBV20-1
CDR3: CSARWGGRVDEQFF
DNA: TGCAGTGCTAGGTGGGGCGGGAGGGTCGATGAGCAGTTCTTC

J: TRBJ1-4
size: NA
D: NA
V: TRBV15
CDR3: CATSRDLFEKLFF
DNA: TGTGCCACCAGCAGAGATCTCTTTGAAAAACTGTTTTTT

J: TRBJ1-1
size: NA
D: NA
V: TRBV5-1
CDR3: CASSKTAYTEAFF
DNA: TGTGCCAGCAGCAAGACAGCTTACACTGAAGCTTTCTTT

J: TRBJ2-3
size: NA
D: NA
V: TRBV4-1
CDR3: CASSQLPTDTQYF
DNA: TGCGCCAGCAGCCAGCTCCCCACAGATACGCAGTATTTT

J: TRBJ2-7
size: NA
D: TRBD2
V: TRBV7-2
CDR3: CASSFAGLANYEQYF
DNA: TGTGCCAGCAGCTTCGCCGGACTAGCCAACTACGAGCAGTACTTC

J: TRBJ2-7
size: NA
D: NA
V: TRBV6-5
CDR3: CASSYSTGTLYEQYF
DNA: TGTGCCAGCAGTTACTCGACAGGGACTCTTTACGAGCAGTACTTC

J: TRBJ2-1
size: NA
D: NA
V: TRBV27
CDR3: CASSTGSSSYNEQFF
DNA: TGTGCCAGCAGTACAGGGTCCAGCTCCTACAATGAGCAGTTCTTC

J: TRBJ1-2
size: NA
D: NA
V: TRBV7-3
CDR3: CASSEGLAGGYTF
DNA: TGTGCCAGCAGCGAAGGCCTGGCGGGTGGCTACACCTTC

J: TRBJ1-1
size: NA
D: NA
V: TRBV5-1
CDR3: CASTQTGNTEAFF
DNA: TGCGCCAGCACCCAAACAGGGAACACTGAAGCTTTCTTT

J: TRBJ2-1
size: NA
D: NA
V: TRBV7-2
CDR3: CASSLNAAYNEQFF
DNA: TGTGCCAGCAGCTTAAACGCAGCATACAATGAGCAGTTCTTC

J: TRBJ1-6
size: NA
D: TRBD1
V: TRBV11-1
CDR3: CASSHSRGVNSPLHF
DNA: TGTGCCAGCAGCCATAGCAGGGGGGTGAATTCACCCCTCCACTTT

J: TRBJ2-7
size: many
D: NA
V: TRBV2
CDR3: CASRAAGQYF
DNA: TGTGCCAGTCGGGCCGCGGGGCAGTACTTC

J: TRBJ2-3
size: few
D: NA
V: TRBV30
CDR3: CAWSGADTQYF
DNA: TGTGCCTGGAGTGGGGCAGATACGCAGTATTTT

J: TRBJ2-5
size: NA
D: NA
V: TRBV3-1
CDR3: CASSQDPFGSREWKTQYF
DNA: TGTGCCAGCAGCCAAGATCCCTTCGGCAGCCGGGAGTGGAAGACCCAGTACTTC

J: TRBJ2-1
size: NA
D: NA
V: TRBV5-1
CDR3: CASSLVARLDEQFF
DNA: TGCGCCAGCAGCTTGGTCGCCAGGTTGGATGAGCAGTTCTTC

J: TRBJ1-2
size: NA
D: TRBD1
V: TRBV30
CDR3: CAWSVQRTGLTYGYTF
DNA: TGTGCCTGGAGTGTACAAAGGACAGGGCTAACCTATGGCTACACCTTC

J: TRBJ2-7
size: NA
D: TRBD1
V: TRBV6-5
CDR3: CASKQGADEQYF
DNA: TGTGCCAGCAAACAGGGGGCTGACGAGCAGTACTTC

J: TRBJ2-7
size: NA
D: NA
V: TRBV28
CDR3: CASSSDTIYEQYF
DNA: TGTGCCAGCAGTTCGGACACGATATACGAGCAGTACTTC

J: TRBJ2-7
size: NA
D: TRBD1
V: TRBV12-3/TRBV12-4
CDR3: CASSQQDRAIYEQYF
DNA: TGTGCCAGCAGCCAGCAGGACAGGGCCATCTACGAGCAGTACTTC

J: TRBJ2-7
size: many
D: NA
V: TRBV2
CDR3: CASKLDRDEYF
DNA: TGTGCCAGCAAGCTGGATCGGGACGAGTACTTC

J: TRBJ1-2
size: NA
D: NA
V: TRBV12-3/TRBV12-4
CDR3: CASSQRSRGYTF
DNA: TGTGCCAGCAGCCAAAGGTCTCGGGGCTACACCTTC